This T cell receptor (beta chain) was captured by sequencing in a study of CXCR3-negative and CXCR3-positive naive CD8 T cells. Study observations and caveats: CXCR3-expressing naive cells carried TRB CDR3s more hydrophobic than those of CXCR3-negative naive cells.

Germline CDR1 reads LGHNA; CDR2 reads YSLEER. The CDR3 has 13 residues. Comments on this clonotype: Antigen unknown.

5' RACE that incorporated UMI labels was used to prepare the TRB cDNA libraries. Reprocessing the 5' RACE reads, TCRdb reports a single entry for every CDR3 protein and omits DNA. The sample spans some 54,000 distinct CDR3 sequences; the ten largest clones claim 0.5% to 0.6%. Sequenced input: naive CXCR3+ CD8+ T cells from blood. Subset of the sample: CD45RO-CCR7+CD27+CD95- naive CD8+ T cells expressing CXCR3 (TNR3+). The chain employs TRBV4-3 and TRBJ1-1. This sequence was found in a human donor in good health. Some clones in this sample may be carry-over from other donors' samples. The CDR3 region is CASRGGVGTEAFF.